The rows below give T cell receptor beta chains drawn from one sample of a study of OX40 agonist ivuxolimab in advanced cancers. The data were produced by immunoSEQ multiplex PCR, yet TCRdb's version contains in-frame clones alone and is incomplete. The sample holds more than 65,000 clones, about 92% seen once. This specimen consisted of CD4+ or CD8+ T cells sorted from blood, obtained in a trial of the OX40 agonist ivuxolimab. The receptors derive from an adult with an advanced solid tumor such as melanoma, head and neck, liver or kidney cancer. The conserved cysteine and the conserved F or W are not part of the CDR3 here. Fields, in order: V gene, J gene, CDR3 protein.

v_gene: TRBV4-1; j_gene: TRBJ2-1; CDR3aa: ASSQRDSTYNEQF
v_gene: TRBV29-1; j_gene: TRBJ2-7; CDR3aa: SVEWGQGAGEQY
v_gene: TRBV6-1; j_gene: TRBJ1-4; CDR3aa: ASSEVGQWDEKLF
v_gene: TRBV6-5; j_gene: TRBJ1-4; CDR3aa: ASSYSPDRVEKLF
v_gene: TRBV6-1; j_gene: TRBJ2-4; CDR3aa: ASLQVGLN
v_gene: TRBV30; j_gene: TRBJ2-2; CDR3aa: AWGRDPDTGELF
v_gene: TRBV27; j_gene: TRBJ2-5; CDR3aa: ASSLSGFPEVQY
v_gene: TRBV7-8; j_gene: TRBJ1-2; CDR3aa: ASSLAGGDYGYT
v_gene: TRBV7-6; j_gene: TRBJ2-1; CDR3aa: ASSLSLGGIPYNEQF
v_gene: TRBV10-3; j_gene: TRBJ2-4; CDR3aa: AISEIWRGAKNIQY
v_gene: TRBV5-1; j_gene: TRBJ2-7; CDR3aa: ASSLEKGGISYEQY
v_gene: TRBV7-2; j_gene: TRBJ2-7; CDR3aa: ASSLVRDTDYEQY
v_gene: TRBV5-1; j_gene: TRBJ2-7; CDR3aa: ASSFDSYEQY
v_gene: TRBV27; j_gene: TRBJ2-7; CDR3aa: ASSPGHFGYEQY
v_gene: TRBV9; j_gene: TRBJ2-1; CDR3aa: ASSDLAVGQF
v_gene: TRBV27; j_gene: TRBJ2-7; CDR3aa: ASSQDRGGNEQY
v_gene: TRBV28; j_gene: .; CDR3aa: ASSFLVSPASGTANSYEQY
v_gene: TRBV10-3; j_gene: TRBJ2-7; CDR3aa: AISQGPDYEQY
v_gene: TRBV11-2; j_gene: TRBJ1-1; CDR3aa: ASSLGRRGTEAF
v_gene: TRBV7-9; j_gene: TRBJ2-5; CDR3aa: ASSFLQETQY
v_gene: TRBV5-6; j_gene: TRBJ1-2; CDR3aa: ASSFITAQSFYGYT
v_gene: TRBV11-2; j_gene: TRBJ2-1; CDR3aa: ASSLVVVGAPYNEQF
v_gene: TRBV5-6; j_gene: TRBJ1-1; CDR3aa: ASSLVASTEAF
v_gene: TRBV7-2; j_gene: TRBJ1-2; CDR3aa: ASSLADGNAGYT
v_gene: TRBV6-8; j_gene: TRBJ1-1; CDR3aa: ASSYHRNKAF
v_gene: TRBV5-6; j_gene: TRBJ1-1; CDR3aa: ASSPEPTGANTEAF
v_gene: TRBV29-1; j_gene: TRBJ1-1; CDR3aa: SVSGDGMNTEAF
v_gene: TRBV7-8; j_gene: TRBJ2-3; CDR3aa: ASSLLAGATDTQY
v_gene: TRBV9; j_gene: TRBJ1-2; CDR3aa: ASSPDYYGYT
v_gene: TRBV30; j_gene: TRBJ1-1; CDR3aa: AWSGGAYTEAF
v_gene: TRBV5-1; j_gene: TRBJ2-2; CDR3aa: ASRPEAGELF
v_gene: TRBV5-5; j_gene: TRBJ2-7; CDR3aa: ASSPMDRSTYEQY
v_gene: TRBV9; j_gene: TRBJ2-6; CDR3aa: ASSVVGTGANVLT
v_gene: TRBV9; j_gene: TRBJ1-2; CDR3aa: ASSPPSSPNYGYT
v_gene: TRBV5-4; j_gene: TRBJ2-2; CDR3aa: ASSSGVPNTGELF
v_gene: TRBV9; j_gene: TRBJ2-1; CDR3aa: ASSPSFGLSSYNEQF
v_gene: TRBV4-1; j_gene: TRBJ2-7; CDR3aa: ASSQDPQGQGIYEQY
v_gene: TRBV6-5; j_gene: TRBJ2-7; CDR3aa: ASSYQGQGGEYEQY
v_gene: TRBV7-9; j_gene: TRBJ2-5; CDR3aa: ASSFMLAGGRETQY
v_gene: TRBV10-2; j_gene: TRBJ2-5; CDR3aa: ACQSPGAGETQY
v_gene: TRBV6-6; j_gene: TRBJ2-3; CDR3aa: ASSQTLAGSTDTQY
v_gene: TRBV5-1; j_gene: TRBJ2-2; CDR3aa: ASSLTGPGELF
v_gene: TRBV6-5; j_gene: TRBJ2-7; CDR3aa: ASSYFGQADYEQY
v_gene: TRBV6-5; j_gene: TRBJ1-1; CDR3aa: ASSQVHEAF
v_gene: TRBV6-4; j_gene: TRBJ2-1; CDR3aa: ASRTGYNEQF
v_gene: TRBV5-1; j_gene: TRBJ2-1; CDR3aa: ASSLALTNNEQF
v_gene: TRBV30; j_gene: TRBJ1-1; CDR3aa: AWSAPGSPPEAF
v_gene: TRBV29-1; j_gene: TRBJ1-1; CDR3aa: SVEGGQGSDPLNTEAF
v_gene: TRBV29-1; j_gene: TRBJ1-1; CDR3aa: SVEQGSNTEAF